The 23 T cell receptor beta chains below all came from one sample that was sequenced in a study of blood T cell repertoires in COVID-19. Generated by immunoSEQ multiplex PCR, the TCRdb table keeps only in-frame clones and is missing some. The data show roughly 50,000 clones, with over 80% seen just once and approximately 54% held by the top ten. Sequenced input: peripheral blood. These receptor sequences come from a man in his 70s with acute or convalescent COVID-19.

This clone was counted a few times. The chain carries TRBV19 and TRBJ1-2; D unclear. Germline assignment: CDR1 LNHDA and CDR2 SQIVND (reference sequence). Trimming removed 1 base from V and 4 bases from J, with 13 bases in between. CDR3 length equals 15 residues. This CDR3 reads CASSIGRGGSYGYTF. The CDR3 DNA reads as TGTGCCAGTAGTATAGGACGGGGTGGCAGCTATGGCTACACCTTC.

The gene calls are TRBV5-6 and TRBJ2-2; no clear D. The CDR3 has 16 residues. V lost 1 base and J 2 bases, leaving 12 bases between the germline ends. Germline CDR1 and CDR2: SGHDT and YYEEEE. The DNA of the CDR3 is TGTGCCAGCAGCTTGTATAGGAGAAGAAACACCGGGGAGCTGTTTTTT. Translation: CASSLYRRRNTGELFF.

The chain recombines TRBV9 with TRBJ1-5; D gene uncertain. The CDR3 has 13 amino acids. Trimming took 0 bases from V and 2 from J, leaving 3 bases between them. Germline CDR1 reads SGDLS; CDR2 reads YYNGEE. As DNA, the CDR3 is TGTGCCAGCAGCGTAGCTGGCAATCAGCCCCAGCATTTT. It translates to CASSVAGNQPQHF.

This sequence joins TRBV7-9 and TRBJ1-2; D perhaps matches TRBD1 (6 bases). V lost 5 bases and J 7 bases, leaving 14 bases between the germline ends. Germline CDR1 and CDR2: SEHNR and FQNEAQ (reference sequence). The CDR3 is 13 amino acids. CDR3 protein: CASSDRTGFGYTF. Written as DNA, the CDR3 is TGTGCCAGCAGCGACCGAACAGGGTTTGGCTACACCTTC.

This sequence joins TRBV19 and TRBJ2-1; no clear D. The germline V and J ends were trimmed by 4 bases and 4 bases, with 2 bases remaining between them. Germline V lookup: CDR1 LNHDA, CDR2 SQIVND (reference sequence). The CDR3 is 11 residues long. DNA for the CDR3: TGTGCCAGTAGTACATACAATGAGCAGTTCTTC. As protein: CASSTYNEQFF.

The CDR3, as DNA: TGCAGTGCTTCAGGGAACACTGAAGCTTTCTTT. Its protein is CSASGNTEAFF. The chain is built from TRBV20-1 and TRBJ1-1; D is unresolved. The germline CDR1 and CDR2 sequences are DFQATT and SNEGSKA (reference sequence). Trimming stripped 5 bases from V and 1 base from J, with 5 bases between. There are 11 residues in the CDR3.

J is TRBJ2-3 and V is TRBV7-9; D gene uncertain. V lost 1 base to trimming and J lost 2 bases, with 16 bases between them. The CDR3 runs 17 residues. Germline V gene data show CDR1 as SEHNR and CDR2 as FQNEAQ (reference sequence). The CDR3: CASSLGIRVTTTDTQYF. The CDR3 bases are TGTGCCAGCAGCTTAGGTATCCGGGTCACCACCACAGATACGCAGTATTTT.

V gene TRBV30 combines with J gene TRBJ2-2; no firm D call. The CDR3 has 14 amino acids. Germline lookup yields CDR1 GTSNPN and CDR2 SVGIG (reference sequence). Trimming shortened V by 2 bases and J by 1 base, and 8 bases separated the two germline ends. The CDR3: CAWSFGGNTGELFF. The CDR3 DNA reads TGTGCCTGGAGTTTCGGTGGGAACACCGGGGAGCTGTTTTTT.

The CDR3: CASSDDRVGEKLFF. In nucleotides, the CDR3 is TGTGCCAGTAGTGATGACAGGGTAGGAGAAAAACTGTTTTTT. This rearrangement joins TRBV19 to TRBJ1-4; TRBD1 matches at 7 bases. Germline assignment: CDR1 LNHDA and CDR2 SQIVND (reference sequence). This CDR3 has 14 residues. V was pared by 5 bases and J by 8 bases, with 8 bases of the junction left unmatched.

The V call is TRBV28, the J call TRBJ2-5; TRBD2 matches at 10 bases. The CDR3 has 15 amino acids. Germline V gene lookup returns CDR1 MDHEN and CDR2 SYDVKM. The V segment lost 7 bases and the J segment 5 bases; nucleotides outside the gene matches: 10. CDR3 protein: CASKHLAGVQETQYF. CDR3 bases: TGTGCCAGCAAGCACCTAGCGGGAGTTCAGGAGACCCAGTACTTC.

The rearrangement uses TRBV4-1 and TRBJ2-1, with 9 nucleotides matching TRBD2. Germline V lookup: CDR1 MGHRA, CDR2 YSYEKL. Trimming removed 0 bases from V and 12 bases from J; junction bases left unmatched: 12. This CDR3 spans 16 amino acids. CDR3 bases: TGCGCCAGCAGCCAAGATGCGTCTAGCGGGGCCTCTGCGCAGTTCTTC. This sequence encodes CASSQDASSGASAQFF.

The chain has TRBV7-8 and TRBJ2-2; D possibly corresponds to TRBD2 (5 bases). CDR1 is SGHVS, CDR2 FQNEAQ, per germline. This CDR3 has 17 residues. Trimming shortened V by 5 bases and J by 1 base, and 17 bases separated the two germline ends. The CDR3 bases are TGTGCCAGCAGCCCCCAGATGGTCCGGGGGAACACCGGGGAGCTGTTTTTT. Translating it yields CASSPQMVRGNTGELFF.

This clone was detected only a few times. This chain joins TRBV30 and TRBJ2-2, with D hard to call. This CDR3 is built from 13 residues. The V end was cut by 2 bases, the J end by 0 bases, with 4 bases between. Looked up from germline, CDR1 is GTSNPN and CDR2 is SVGIG (reference sequence). CDR3 region: CAWSTANTGELFF. CDR3 nucleotides: TGTGCCTGGAGTACGGCGAACACCGGGGAGCTGTTTTTT.

This clone was detected only a few times. This chain connects TRBV27 to TRBJ1-6; 9 nucleotides match TRBD1. The CDR3 is 12 residues long. V trimming: 3 bases; J trimming: 14 bases; junction bases outside the gene matches: 2. CDR1 is MNHEY and CDR2 is SMNVEV in the germline V gene (reference sequence). This chain's CDR3 is CASSLTGGTLHF. The CDR3 DNA follows: TGTGCCAGCAGTTTGACAGGGGGAACCCTCCACTTT.

This chain uses TRBV5-6 with TRBJ2-5; 7 nucleotides match TRBD2. This CDR3 spans 13 amino acids. With V trimmed by 6 bases and J by 5 bases, 7 bases remained unmatched. The V gene's germline CDR1 is SGHDT and CDR2 YYEEEE. DNA for the CDR3: TGTGCCAGCAATGATGGCGGGAGTGAGACCCAGTACTTC. Translating gives CASNDGGSETQYF.

J is TRBJ2-7 and V is TRBV30; D might be TRBD1 (5 bases). Between the trimmed V and J ends, which lost 2 bases and 2 bases, there was a span of 19 bases. There are 16 residues in the CDR3. CDR1 GTSNPN and CDR2 SVGIG come from the germline V gene (reference sequence). This CDR3 reads CAWSRPVGHQTYEQYF. CDR3 DNA sequence: TGTGCCTGGAGTCGACCCGTAGGACACCAAACCTACGAGCAGTACTTC.

This chain links TRBV6-2 or TRBV6-3 with TRBJ1-1; 8 bases are a match to TRBD1. V lost 6 bases to trimming and J lost 4 bases; unmatched junction nucleotides: 7. This CDR3 is built from 14 residues. Looked up from germline, CDR1 is MNHEY and CDR2 is SVGEGT. CDR3 amino acids: CASSVQGVFTEAFF. CDR3 coding DNA: TGTGCCAGCAGCGTACAGGGGGTGTTCACTGAAGCTTTCTTT.

The table lists this clone with a count of one. The chain has TRBV7-2 and TRBJ1-2; D unclear. Trimming cost V 4 bases and J 4 bases, with 10 bases left between them. The CDR3 extends over 13 amino acids. Germline values: CDR1 SGHTA, CDR2 FQGNSA. The DNA of the CDR3 is TGTGCCAGCAGCTCCCCGGGAGGCTATGGCTACACCTTC. This translates into CASSSPGGYGYTF.

This clone occurred a few times. J is TRBJ1-6 and V is TRBV4-1; no firm D call. Per the germline V gene, CDR1 is MGHRA and CDR2 is YSYEKL. The CDR3 has 16 residues. V was trimmed by 3 bases and J by 7 bases, leaving 16 bases between them. As DNA, the CDR3 is TGCGCCAGCAGCCACTCAAAGGGAGAGGGCAATTCACCCCTCCACTTT. As protein: CASSHSKGEGNSPLHF.

In DNA, the CDR3 is TGCGCCAGCAGCCAAGAGAGGCGGGGGGGCACAGATACGCAGTATTTT. It is translated as CASSQERRGGTDTQYF. The J gene is TRBJ2-3, the V gene TRBV4-3; 8 bases are shared with TRBD2. Germline V gives CDR1 LGHNA, CDR2 YSLEER. The CDR3 covers 16 residues. Unmatched junction bases numbered 3, after V lost 0 bases and J lost 1 base.

This sequence joins TRBV7-8 and TRBJ1-1; possible D gene TRBD1, 5 bases. CDR3 size: 14 residues. The germline V and J ends were trimmed by 5 bases and 5 bases, with 15 bases remaining between them. Germline CDR1 SGHVS, CDR2 FQNEAQ. The DNA for the CDR3 is TGTGCCAGCAGCCCCGGGGGGGGAGGGACTGAAGCTTTCTTT. It encodes CASSPGGGGTEAFF.

The J gene is TRBJ1-6, the V gene TRBV28, with 7 positions matching TRBD1. The CDR3 has 15 residues. J gave up 10 bases and V 8 bases, and 14 bases lay outside the gene matches. Germline V lookup: CDR1 MDHEN, CDR2 SYDVKM. CDR3 in DNA: TGTGCCAGCCTTCAGGGGGGTCGACTTCTCTCACCCCTCCACTTT. Encoded protein: CASLQGGRLLSPLHF.

The CDR3 coding sequence is TGCGCCAGCAGCCAAGTGGGGGGGCGGGAGACGGCCGAGCAGTACTTC. It yields the protein CASSQVGGRETAEQYF. V usage is TRBV4-1 and J usage is TRBJ2-7, with D possibly being TRBD2 (7 bases). Per the germline V gene, CDR1 is MGHRA and CDR2 is YSYEKL. With 1 base removed from V and 6 bases from J, the gap between germline ends came to 19 bases. The CDR3 contains 16 residues.